This paragraph covers one T cell receptor beta chain sequence. Germline assignment: CDR1 MGHRA and CDR2 YSYEKL. Trimming pared 1 base from V and 0 bases from J, leaving 19 bases between. There are 19 residues in the CDR3. In TCRdb, the RT-PCR reads were re-called with MiXCR into one record per CDR3 protein. The table has hundreds of thousands of distinct CDR3 sequences, approximately 15% seen once; the top ten hold about 3.9%. The chain couples TRBV4-1 to TRBJ1-5; D gene unclear. The sequence was obtained from a female donor in good health, serving as a healthy control. Sequences were obtained from memory CD4+ T cells from blood. The CDR3 protein is CASSQASLPGPDSNQPQHF. Written as DNA, the CDR3 is TGCGCCAGCAGCCAAGCGTCCCTCCCCGGCCCCGATAGCAATCAGCCCCAGCATTTT.